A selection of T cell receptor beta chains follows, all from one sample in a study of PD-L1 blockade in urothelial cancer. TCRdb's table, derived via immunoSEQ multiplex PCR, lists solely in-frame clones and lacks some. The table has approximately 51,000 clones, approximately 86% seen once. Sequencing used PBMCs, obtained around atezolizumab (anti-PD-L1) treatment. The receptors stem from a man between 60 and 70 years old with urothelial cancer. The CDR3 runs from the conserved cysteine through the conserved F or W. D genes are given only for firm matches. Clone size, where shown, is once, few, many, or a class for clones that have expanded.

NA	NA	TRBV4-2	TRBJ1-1	TGTGCCAGCAGCCAAGTCGGGGGGCTTGTCACTGAAGCTTTCTTT	CASSQVGGLVTEAFF
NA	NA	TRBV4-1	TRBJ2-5	TGCGCCAGCAGCCAAGTCTTCAAAGAGGAGACCCAGTACTTC	CASSQVFKEETQYF
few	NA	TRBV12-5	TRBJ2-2	TGTGCTAGTGGTCCCCAGGTCGTTTCTCAGACCGGGGAGCTGTTTTTT	CASGPQVVSQTGELFF
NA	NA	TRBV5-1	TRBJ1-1	TGCGCCAGCAGCTTCTCAGGGAGGGACACTGAAGCTTTCTTT	CASSFSGRDTEAFF
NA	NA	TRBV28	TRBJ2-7	TGTGCCAGCAGTTTTGCGGGCAGCCGGCCGTACGAGCAGTACTTC	CASSFAGSRPYEQYF
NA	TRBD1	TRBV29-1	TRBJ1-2	TGCAGCGTTGATAGCTTAACAGGGGATGGCTATGGCTACACCTTC	CSVDSLTGDGYGYTF
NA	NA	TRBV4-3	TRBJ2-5	TGCGCCAGCAGCCGAACTGGACAGTCAAAAGAGACCCAGTACTTC	CASSRTGQSKETQYF
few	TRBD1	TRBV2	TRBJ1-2	TGTGCCAGCAGAAGACCCACTTACAGGGGGAATGACTATGGCTACACCTTC	CASRRPTYRGNDYGYTF
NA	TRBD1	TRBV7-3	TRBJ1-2	TGTGCCAGCAGCTTACAGGGGGCGATGGATGGCTACACCTTC	CASSLQGAMDGYTF
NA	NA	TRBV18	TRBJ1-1	TGTGCCAGCTCACCCCTAAAGACCTGGAGGTTGAACACTGAAGCTTTCTTT	CASSPLKTWRLNTEAFF
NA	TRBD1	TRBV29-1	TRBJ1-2	TGCAGCGTTGGCACAGGGGGCGCGTATGGCTACACCTTC	CSVGTGGAYGYTF
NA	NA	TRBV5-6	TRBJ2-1	TGTGCCAGCAGCTTTACCTACAATGAGCAGTTCTTC	CASSFTYNEQFF
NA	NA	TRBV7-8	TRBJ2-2	TGTGCCAGCAGCTTAGTCTTGGTCGGCGGGGAGCTGTTTTTT	CASSLVLVGGELFF
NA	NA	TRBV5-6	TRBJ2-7	TGTGCCAGCAGCCCACCATGGAGGGGTTACGAGCAGTACTTC	CASSPPWRGYEQYF
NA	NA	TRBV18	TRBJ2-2	TGTGCCAGCTCACCCTCCAGGGGAGCCGGGGAGCTGTTTTTT	CASSPSRGAGELFF
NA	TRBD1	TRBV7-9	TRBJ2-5	TGTGCCAGCAGCTTATTGGGACAGGGTTCAGAGACCCAGTACTTC	CASSLLGQGSETQYF